One sample yielded the 19 T cell receptor beta chains listed below, sequenced in a study of early T cells in non-severe SARS-CoV-2 infection. One entry per CDR3 protein results from TCRdb running MiXCR on the 5' RACE reads. The table records about 99,000 distinct CDR3 sequences, 16% of them present only once. The specimen was whole blood. The receptors here all came from an adult who was a healthcare worker with PCR-confirmed SARS-CoV-2 infection or an uninfected control (not recorded which).

This chain uses TRBV19 with TRBJ2-5, with D tentatively TRBD2 (6 bases). The CDR3 runs 14 residues. Deletions cut 3 bases from V and 2 bases from J, with 10 bases between. Germline CDR1 and CDR2: LNHDA and SQIVND (reference sequence). The CDR3 DNA is TGTGCCAGTAGTATTCGGGGGTTTCAAGAGACCCAGTACTTC. Amino acid sequence: CASSIRGFQETQYF.

The CDR3 is CASSLFPRDTYYGYTF. The CDR3 DNA reads as TGTGCCAGCAGCCTTTTCCCCCGGGACACTTACTATGGCTACACCTTC. The chain uses TRBV9 and TRBJ1-2; TRBD1 is a possible D gene (6 bases). There are 16 residues in the CDR3. Trimming stripped 4 bases from V and 3 bases from J, with 19 bases between. Germline-derived CDR1 and CDR2 are SGDLS and YYNGEE.

J is TRBJ2-7 and V is TRBV15, with TRBD2 matching over 8 bases. Germline V gives CDR1 LNHNV, CDR2 YYDKDF (reference sequence). This CDR3 contains 15 residues. With V trimmed by 1 base and J by 5 bases, 7 bases remained unmatched. The CDR3 spells CATSRVLAGSHEQYF. The CDR3 coding sequence is TGTGCCACCAGCAGAGTGTTAGCGGGGAGCCACGAGCAGTACTTC.

This clonotype was seen only a few times. This chain joins TRBV29-1 and TRBJ2-7; D is unresolved. The germline V gene encodes CDR1 SQVTM and CDR2 ANQGSEA. The CDR3 extends over 13 amino acids. V lost 4 bases and J 0 bases, leaving 10 bases between the germline ends. The CDR3: CSVVQELSYEQYF. The CDR3 region has the DNA TGCAGCGTTGTGCAGGAACTCTCCTACGAGCAGTACTTC.

The V call is TRBV12-3 or TRBV12-4, the J call TRBJ2-5; the D gene is possibly TRBD2 (6 bases). Deletions cut 6 bases from V and 7 bases from J, with 27 bases between. CDR3 length: 17 residues. CDR3: CASSPGIAVRGEVTQYF. CDR3 DNA sequence: TGTGCCAGCAGCCCAGGGATAGCGGTTAGGGGCGAGGTGACCCAGTACTTC.

The rearrangement uses TRBV28 and TRBJ2-5; no clear D gene. Germline V gene sequence: CDR1 MDHEN, CDR2 SYDVKM. The CDR3 length is 12 residues. V was pared by 5 bases and J by 2 bases, with 6 bases between. Written as DNA, the CDR3 is TGTGCCAGCAGTGGCTTTCAAGAGACCCAGTACTTC. It is translated as CASSGFQETQYF.

This clonotype was seen more than once but under ten times. This sequence joins TRBV20-1 and TRBJ1-4, with a weak D call TRBD1 (5 bases). The CDR3 is 13 residues long. CDR1 and CDR2 (germline): DFQATT, SNEGSKA (reference sequence). The V end was cut by 2 bases, the J end by 3 bases, with 7 bases between. The CDR3 region is CSARQGPNEKLFF. The CDR3 DNA follows: TGCAGTGCTAGACAGGGTCCTAATGAAAAACTGTTTTTT.

V usage is TRBV6-2 or TRBV6-3 and J usage is TRBJ1-2; D uncertain. The CDR3 runs 14 residues. The germline V and J ends were trimmed by 6 bases and 2 bases, with 13 bases remaining between them. Germline values: CDR1 MNHEY, CDR2 SVGEGT. CDR3: CASRIEQFNYGYTF. CDR3 DNA: TGTGCCAGCAGGATTGAGCAGTTCAACTATGGCTACACCTTC.

The CDR3, as DNA: TGCGCCAGCAGCCAAGATCTAGCCGGGACCCATAACATTCAGTACTTC. This gives the protein CASSQDLAGTHNIQYF. The chain carries TRBV4-3 and TRBJ2-4, with D perhaps TRBD1 or TRBD2 (5 bases each). The germline gives CDR1 LGHNA, CDR2 YSLEER. This CDR3 is 16 amino acids long. The V end was cut by 0 bases, the J end by 7 bases, with 16 bases between.

The chain is built from TRBV11-2 and TRBJ2-1; D remains ambiguous. From germline, CDR1 is SGHAT and CDR2 FQNNGV. This CDR3 is 14 amino acids long. Trimming cost V 7 bases and J 2 bases, with 12 bases left between them. CDR3 region: CASTKSTPYNEQFF. CDR3 coding DNA: TGTGCCAGCACCAAGAGCACACCCTACAATGAGCAGTTCTTC.

The rearrangement joins TRBV20-1 to TRBJ1-1; 7 bases match TRBD1. Unmatched junction bases numbered 7, after V lost 1 base and J lost 8 bases. CDR3 length equals 13 residues. CDR1 and CDR2 from the germline V gene are DFQATT and SNEGSKA (reference sequence). The CDR3 DNA follows: TGCAGTGCTAGAGTTTGGAGGGGGCCCGAAGCTTTCTTT. Translating it yields CSARVWRGPEAFF.

The rearrangement joins TRBV7-8 to TRBJ2-3, with 11 bases lining up with TRBD1. Germline assignment: CDR1 SGHVS and CDR2 FQNEAQ. With V trimmed by 0 bases and J by 5 bases, 4 bases remained unmatched. The CDR3 has 16 residues. CDR3 bases: TGTGCCAGCAGCTTAGCCGGACAGGGGGCTCTAGATACGCAGTATTTT. Encoded protein: CASSLAGQGALDTQYF.

This clonotype was picked up many times. V usage is TRBV9 and J usage is TRBJ2-1; the D gene is possibly TRBD2 (6 bases). The V gene lost 3 bases and the J gene lost 3 bases, with 13 bases spanning the gap. This CDR3 has 15 residues. Germline V CDR1 and CDR2: SGDLS, YYNGEE. The CDR3 loop is CASSATGTYYNEQFF. The CDR3 nucleotides read TGTGCCAGCAGCGCAACCGGGACTTACTACAATGAGCAGTTCTTC.

Concerning this clonotype itself: This may arise from a read error, as a much more abundant clone is one base away. The chain combines TRBV20-1 with TRBJ1-1; D is ambiguous. Germline loops: CDR1 DFQATT, CDR2 SNEGSKA (reference sequence). V shed 2 bases and J shed 3 bases, with 7 bases lying between them. This CDR3 comprises 12 residues. The chain's CDR3 is CSARKGDTEAFF. CDR3 bases: TGCAGTGCTAGAAAGGGAGACACTGAAGCTTTCTTT.

This clonotype was detected only a few times. The CDR3 DNA sequence: TGTGCCAGCAGCTTCGGGAGTTTGGGGGCCGGAGAGACCCAGTACTTC. It specifies CASSFGSLGAGETQYF. The V call is TRBV11-2, the J call TRBJ2-5, with D perhaps being TRBD1 or TRBD2 (6 bases each). The CDR3 is made up of 16 amino acids. Trimming shortened V by 3 bases and J by 4 bases, and 18 bases separated the two germline ends. Germline V gene lookup returns CDR1 SGHAT and CDR2 FQNNGV.

In this sample, this clonotype turned up many times. The chain uses TRBV20-1 and TRBJ2-7, with 8 bases lining up with TRBD1. The CDR3 totals 12 residues. Germline trimming cut 3 bases from V and 3 bases from J; bases unmatched to any gene: 1. Germline CDR1 is DFQATT and CDR2 is SNEGSKA (reference sequence). The CDR3 DNA sequence: TGCAGTGCTAGGGACAGGGACTACGAGCAGTACTTC. It encodes CSARDRDYEQYF.

This clonotype was seen many times. A read error may produce the germline difference seen at one junction end. The V and J genes are TRBV7-2 and TRBJ2-1; no clear D gene. The CDR3 spans 8 residues. Germline CDR1 reads SGHTA; CDR2 reads FQGNSA. This CDR3 is CASSPVDF. The CDR3 DNA reads TGTGCCAGCAGCCCTGTGGATTTC.

This clonotype was detected only a few times. This chain joins TRBV6-1 and TRBJ2-1, with D possibly matching TRBD1 (6 bases). CDR3 length: 11 amino acids. Trimming pared 6 bases from V and 15 bases from J, leaving 15 bases between. CDR1 MNHNS and CDR2 SASEGT come from the germline V gene. In DNA form, the CDR3 reads TGTGCCAGCAGCAGGGGTTATGGGCGGTTCTTC. Translated, it gives CASSRGYGRFF.

This clonotype was observed a handful of times. The V gene is TRBV19, the J gene TRBJ2-3; 8 bases fit TRBD2. With 1 base clipped from V and 1 base from J, the junction kept 7 bases outside the gene matches. Germline V gene sequence: CDR1 LNHDA, CDR2 SQIVND (reference sequence). The CDR3 totals 17 residues. The CDR3 DNA reads as TGTGCCAGTAGTATAGCCCCCAGCGGGGGACGCACAGATACGCAGTATTTT. It codes for CASSIAPSGGRTDTQYF.